This T cell receptor beta chain emerged from a study of shared clonotypes between healthy human individuals. CD45RO-negative cells were positively selected for CCR7, leaving out terminally differentiated effector memory CD45RA+ cells. Each donor was a Caucasian adult residing in Nashville, Tennessee. The CDR3 has 14 amino acids. CDR1 and CDR2 (germline): MDHEN, SYDVKM. V lost 5 bases and J lost 2, with 13 bases in between. The assay was immunoSEQ multiplex PCR, and TCRdb's table has in-frame clones only and misses some. Among 650,000 to 800,000 clones listed, about 90% were seen once. A single count supports this clone. Its matching antigen is unknown. The study's findings and limits: Donors were few, which limited the genetic and exposure-history diversity represented.

Sequencing was performed on naive CD8+ T cells sorted from blood. The chain carries TRBV28 and TRBJ2-7, with D possibly TRBD2 on 5 matching bases. This receptor was taken from a man between 25 and 39 years old in good health. This CDR3 reads CASSPRELTYEQYF. The CDR3 nucleotides are TGTGCCAGCAGTCCCCGGGAACTTACCTACGAGCAGTACTTC.